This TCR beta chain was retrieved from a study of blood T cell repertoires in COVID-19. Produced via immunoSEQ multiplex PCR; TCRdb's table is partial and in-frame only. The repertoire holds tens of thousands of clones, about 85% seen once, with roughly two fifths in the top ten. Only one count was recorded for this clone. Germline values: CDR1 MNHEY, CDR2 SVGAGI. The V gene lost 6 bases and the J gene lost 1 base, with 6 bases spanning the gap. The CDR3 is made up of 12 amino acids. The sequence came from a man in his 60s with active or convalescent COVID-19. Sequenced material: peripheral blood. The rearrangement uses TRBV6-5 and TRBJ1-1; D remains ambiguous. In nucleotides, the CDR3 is TGTGCCAGCAGGGCCACGAACACTGAAGCTTTCTTT. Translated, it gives CASRATNTEAFF.